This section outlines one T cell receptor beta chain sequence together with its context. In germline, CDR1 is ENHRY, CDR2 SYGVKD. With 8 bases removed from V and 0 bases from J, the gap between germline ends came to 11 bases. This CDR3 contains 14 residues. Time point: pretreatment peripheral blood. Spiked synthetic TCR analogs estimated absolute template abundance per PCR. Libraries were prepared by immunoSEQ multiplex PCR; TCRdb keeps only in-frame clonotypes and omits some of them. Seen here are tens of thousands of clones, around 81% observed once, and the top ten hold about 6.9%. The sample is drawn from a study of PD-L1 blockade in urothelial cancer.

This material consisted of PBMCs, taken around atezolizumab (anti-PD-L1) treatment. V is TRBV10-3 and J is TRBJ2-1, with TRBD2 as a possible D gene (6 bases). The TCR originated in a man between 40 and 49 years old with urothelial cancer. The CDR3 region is CAIGIGGSYNEQFF. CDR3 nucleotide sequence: TGTGCCATCGGTATCGGGGGCTCCTACAATGAGCAGTTCTTC.